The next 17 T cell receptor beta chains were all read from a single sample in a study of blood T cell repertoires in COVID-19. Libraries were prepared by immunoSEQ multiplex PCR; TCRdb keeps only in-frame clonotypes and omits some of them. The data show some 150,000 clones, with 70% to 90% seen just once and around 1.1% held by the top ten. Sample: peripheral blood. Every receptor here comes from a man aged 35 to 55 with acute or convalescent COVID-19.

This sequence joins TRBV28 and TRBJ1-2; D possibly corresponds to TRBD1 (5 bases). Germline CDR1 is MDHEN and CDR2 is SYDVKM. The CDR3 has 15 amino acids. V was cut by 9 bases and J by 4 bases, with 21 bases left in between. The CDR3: CASWEGPSSSYGYTF. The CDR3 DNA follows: TGTGCCAGTTGGGAGGGGCCTTCGAGCTCCTATGGCTACACCTTC.

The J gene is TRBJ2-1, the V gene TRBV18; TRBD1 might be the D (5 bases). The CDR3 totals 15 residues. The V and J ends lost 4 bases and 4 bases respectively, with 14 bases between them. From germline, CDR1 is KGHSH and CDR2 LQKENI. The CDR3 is CASSQVPTAYNEQFF. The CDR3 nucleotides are TGTGCCAGCTCACAAGTCCCGACAGCTTACAATGAGCAGTTCTTC.

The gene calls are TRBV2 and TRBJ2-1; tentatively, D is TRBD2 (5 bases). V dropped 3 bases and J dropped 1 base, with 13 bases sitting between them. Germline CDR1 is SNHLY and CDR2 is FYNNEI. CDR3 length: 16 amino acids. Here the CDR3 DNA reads TGTGCCAGCAGTGAGTTGCGCGGGTCGTCCTACAATGAGCAGTTCTTC. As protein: CASSELRGSSYNEQFF.

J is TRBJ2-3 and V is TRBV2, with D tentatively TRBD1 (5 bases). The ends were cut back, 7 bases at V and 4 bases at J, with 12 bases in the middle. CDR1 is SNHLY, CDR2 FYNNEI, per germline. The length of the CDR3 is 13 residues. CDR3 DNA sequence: TGTGCCAGCAAGGACACGGGCCCAGATACGCAGTATTTT. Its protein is CASKDTGPDTQYF.

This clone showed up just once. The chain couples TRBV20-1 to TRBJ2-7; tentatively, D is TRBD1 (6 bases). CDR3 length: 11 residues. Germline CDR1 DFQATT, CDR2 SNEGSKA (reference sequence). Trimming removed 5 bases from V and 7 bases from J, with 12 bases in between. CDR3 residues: CSAGQSWEQYF. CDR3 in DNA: TGCAGTGCTGGACAGTCATGGGAGCAGTACTTC.

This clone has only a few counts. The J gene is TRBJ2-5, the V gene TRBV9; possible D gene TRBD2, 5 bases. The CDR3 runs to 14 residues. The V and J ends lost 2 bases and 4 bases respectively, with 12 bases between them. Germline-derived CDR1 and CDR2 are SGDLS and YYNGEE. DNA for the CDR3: TGTGCCAGCAGCGTGGGAGTCTCTGGAGAGACCCAGTACTTC. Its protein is CASSVGVSGETQYF.

In DNA form, the CDR3 reads TGCGCCAGCAGCTTGACAGATAATTCACCCCTCCACTTT. Its protein product is CASSLTDNSPLHF. The chain recombines TRBV5-1 with TRBJ1-6; D uncertain. The CDR3 spans 13 residues. Germline CDR1 is SGHRS and CDR2 is YFSETQ. V was pared by 1 base and J by 5 bases, with 4 bases between.

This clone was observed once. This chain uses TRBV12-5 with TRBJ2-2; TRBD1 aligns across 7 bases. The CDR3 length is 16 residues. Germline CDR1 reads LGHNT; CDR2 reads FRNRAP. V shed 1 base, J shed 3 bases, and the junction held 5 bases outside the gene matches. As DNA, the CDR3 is TGTGCTAGTGGTTTGGGAACAGGGGCTGACACCGGGGAGCTGTTTTTT. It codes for CASGLGTGADTGELFF.

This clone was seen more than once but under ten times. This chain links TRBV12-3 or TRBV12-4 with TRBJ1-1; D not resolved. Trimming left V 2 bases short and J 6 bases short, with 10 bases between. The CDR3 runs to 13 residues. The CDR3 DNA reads TGTGCCAGCAGTTTATACGGGGAGTCTGAAGCTTTCTTT. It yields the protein CASSLYGESEAFF.

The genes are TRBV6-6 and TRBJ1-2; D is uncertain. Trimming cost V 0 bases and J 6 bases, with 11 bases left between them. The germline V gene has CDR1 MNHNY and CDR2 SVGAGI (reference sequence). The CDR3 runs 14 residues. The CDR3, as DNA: TGTGCCAGCAGTTACTCTCCGGGTAAGGATGGCTACACCTTC. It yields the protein CASSYSPGKDGYTF.

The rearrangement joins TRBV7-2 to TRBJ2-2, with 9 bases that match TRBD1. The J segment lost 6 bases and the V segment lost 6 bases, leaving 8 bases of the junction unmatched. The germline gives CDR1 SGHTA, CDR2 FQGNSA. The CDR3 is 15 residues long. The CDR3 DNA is TGTGCCAGCAGTCTGGGGACAGGGATCCCCGGGGAGCTGTTTTTT. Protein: CASSLGTGIPGELFF.

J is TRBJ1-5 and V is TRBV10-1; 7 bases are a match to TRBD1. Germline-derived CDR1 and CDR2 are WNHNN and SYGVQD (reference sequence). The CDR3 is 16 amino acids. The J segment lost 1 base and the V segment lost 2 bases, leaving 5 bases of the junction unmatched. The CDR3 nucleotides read TGCGCCAGCAGTGAGGGGGGACAGACGAGCAATCAGCCCCAGCATTTT. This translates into CASSEGGQTSNQPQHF.

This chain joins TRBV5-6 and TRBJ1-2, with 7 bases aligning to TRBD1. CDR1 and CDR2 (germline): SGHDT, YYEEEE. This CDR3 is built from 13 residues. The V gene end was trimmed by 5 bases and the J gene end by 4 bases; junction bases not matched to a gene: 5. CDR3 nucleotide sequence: TGTGCCAGCAGTTACCGACAGGGCTATGGCTACACCTTC. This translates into CASSYRQGYGYTF. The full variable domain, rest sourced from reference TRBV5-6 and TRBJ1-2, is DAGVTQSPTHLIKTRGQQVTLRCSPKSGHDTVSWYQQALGQGPQFIFQYYEEEERQRGNFPDRFSGHQFPNYSSELNVNALLLGDSALYLCASSYRQGYGYTFGSGTRLTVV.

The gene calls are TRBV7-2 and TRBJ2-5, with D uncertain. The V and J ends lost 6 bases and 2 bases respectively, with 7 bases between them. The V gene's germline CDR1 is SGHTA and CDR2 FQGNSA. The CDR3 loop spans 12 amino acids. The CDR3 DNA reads TGTGCCAGCAGACACCCACAAGAGACCCAGTACTTC. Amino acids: CASRHPQETQYF. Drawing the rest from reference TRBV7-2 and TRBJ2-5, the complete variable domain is GAGVSQSPSNKVTEKGKDVELRCDPISGHTALYWYRQSLGQGLEFLIYFQGNSAPDKSGLPSDRFSAERTGGSVSTLTIQRTQQEDSAVYLCASRHPQETQYFGPGTRLLVL.

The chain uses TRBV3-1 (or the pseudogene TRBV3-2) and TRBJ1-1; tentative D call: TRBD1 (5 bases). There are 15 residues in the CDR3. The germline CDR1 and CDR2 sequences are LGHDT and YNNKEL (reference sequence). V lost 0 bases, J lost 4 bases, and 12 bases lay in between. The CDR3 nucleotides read TGTGCCAGCAGCCAAGATGAAGTGGGGGGCACTGAAGCTTTCTTT. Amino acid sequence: CASSQDEVGGTEAFF.

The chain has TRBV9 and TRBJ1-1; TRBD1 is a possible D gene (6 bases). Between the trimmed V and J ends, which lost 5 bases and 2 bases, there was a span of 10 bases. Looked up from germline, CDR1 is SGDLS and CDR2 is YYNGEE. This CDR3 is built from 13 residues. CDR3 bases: TGTGCCAGCAGTCAGGGGCTTAACACTGAAGCTTTCTTT. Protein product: CASSQGLNTEAFF. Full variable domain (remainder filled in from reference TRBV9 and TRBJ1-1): DSGVTQTPKHLITATGQRVTLRCSPRSGDLSVYWYQQSLDQGLQFLIQYYNGEERAKGNILERFSAQQFPDLHSELNLSSLELGDSALYFCASSQGLNTEAFFGQGTRLTVV.

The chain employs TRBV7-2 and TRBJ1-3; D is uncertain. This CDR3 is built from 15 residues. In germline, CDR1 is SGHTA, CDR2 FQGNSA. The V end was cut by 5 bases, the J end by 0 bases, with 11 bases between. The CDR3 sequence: CASSIIRGSGNTIYF. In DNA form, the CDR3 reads TGTGCCAGCAGCATTATCCGGGGCTCTGGAAACACCATATATTTT.